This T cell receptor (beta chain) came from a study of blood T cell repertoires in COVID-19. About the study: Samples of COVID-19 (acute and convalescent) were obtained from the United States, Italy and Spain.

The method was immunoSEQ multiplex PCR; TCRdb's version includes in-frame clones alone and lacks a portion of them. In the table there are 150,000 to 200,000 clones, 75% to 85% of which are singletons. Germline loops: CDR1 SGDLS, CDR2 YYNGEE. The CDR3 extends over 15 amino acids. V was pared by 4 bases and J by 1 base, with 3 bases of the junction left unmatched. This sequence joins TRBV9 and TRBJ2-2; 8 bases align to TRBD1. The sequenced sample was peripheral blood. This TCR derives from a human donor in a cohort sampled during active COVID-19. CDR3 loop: CASSLDRVNTGELFF. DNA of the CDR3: TGTGCCAGCAGCTTGGACAGGGTGAACACCGGGGAGCTGTTTTTT.